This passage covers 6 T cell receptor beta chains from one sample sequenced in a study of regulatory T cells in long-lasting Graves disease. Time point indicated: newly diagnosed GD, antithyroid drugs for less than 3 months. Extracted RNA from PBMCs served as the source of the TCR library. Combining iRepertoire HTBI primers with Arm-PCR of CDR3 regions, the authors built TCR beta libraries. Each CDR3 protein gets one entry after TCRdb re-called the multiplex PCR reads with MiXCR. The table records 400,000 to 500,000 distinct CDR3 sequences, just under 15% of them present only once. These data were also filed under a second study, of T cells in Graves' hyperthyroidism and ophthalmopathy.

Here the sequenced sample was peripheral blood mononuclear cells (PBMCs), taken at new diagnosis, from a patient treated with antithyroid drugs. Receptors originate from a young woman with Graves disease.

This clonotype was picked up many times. CDR3 nucleotide sequence: TGTGCCAGCAGCCCAGGGGCTCGCTTGTCCTACAATGAGCAGTTCTTC. This encodes CASSPGARLSYNEQFF. J is TRBJ2-1 and V is TRBV11-1; TRBD1 is a possible D gene (6 bases). CDR1 and CDR2 from the germline V gene are SGHAT and FQDESV (reference sequence). This CDR3 is 16 amino acids long. V was pared by 5 bases and J by 1 base, with 15 bases between. Supplemented by reference TRBV11-1 and TRBJ2-1, the full variable domain reads EAEVAQSPRYKITEKSQAVAFWCDPISGHATLYWYRQILGQGPELLVQFQDESVVDDSQLPKDRFSAERLKGVDSTLKIQPAELGDSAMYLCASSPGARLSYNEQFFGPGTRLTVL.

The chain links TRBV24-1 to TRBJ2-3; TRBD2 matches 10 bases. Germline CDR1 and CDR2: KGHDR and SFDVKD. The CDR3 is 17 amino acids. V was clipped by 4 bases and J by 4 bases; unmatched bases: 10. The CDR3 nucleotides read TGTGCCACCAGTGACGCTCTAGCGGGGGCTGAGTCAGATACGCAGTATTTT. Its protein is CATSDALAGAESDTQYF.

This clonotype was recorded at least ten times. The DNA of the CDR3 is TGTGCCTGGAATTCGGGGACTAGCGGGAGGGACGAGCAGTACTTC. Its protein is CAWNSGTSGRDEQYF. The V gene is TRBV30, the J gene TRBJ2-7; 16 nucleotides line up with TRBD2. CDR1 is GTSNPN, CDR2 SVGIG, per germline (reference sequence). After removal of 4 bases from V and 5 bases from J, the junction contained 5 bases not matched to a gene. This CDR3 region has 15 residues.

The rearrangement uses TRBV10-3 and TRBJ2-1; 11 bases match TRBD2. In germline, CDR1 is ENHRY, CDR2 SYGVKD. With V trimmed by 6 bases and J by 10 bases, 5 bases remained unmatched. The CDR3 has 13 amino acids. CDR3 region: CAIRGTSGGEQFF. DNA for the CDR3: TGTGCCATCAGAGGGACTAGCGGAGGGGAGCAGTTCTTC.

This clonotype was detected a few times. This CDR3 reads CASSPGASNYGYTF. The CDR3 coding sequence is TGTGCCAGCAGTCCGGGGGCGTCAAACTATGGCTACACCTTC. V is TRBV28 and J is TRBJ1-2, with D possibly being TRBD1 (6 bases). The CDR3 is 14 amino acids. CDR1 and CDR2 from the germline V gene are MDHEN and SYDVKM. Trimming shortened V by 5 bases and J by 2 bases, and 12 bases separated the two germline ends.

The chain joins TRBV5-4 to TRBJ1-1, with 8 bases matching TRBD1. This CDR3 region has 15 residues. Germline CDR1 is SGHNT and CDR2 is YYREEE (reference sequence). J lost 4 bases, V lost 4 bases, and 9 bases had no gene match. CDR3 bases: TGTGCCAGCAGCCCCAGGACAGGGACTGCCACTGAAGCTTTCTTT. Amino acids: CASSPRTGTATEAFF.